Only a few counts were recorded for the clone carrying this T cell receptor beta chain. Antigen specificity is unknown. Around 32,000 T cell genomes, or around 180 ng DNA, went into the sorted-subset replicate PCRs. Libraries were prepared by immunoSEQ multiplex PCR; TCRdb keeps only in-frame clonotypes and omits some of them. This table holds hundreds of thousands of clones, 97% found once. The data derive from a study of shared clonotypes between healthy human individuals. Study outcomes and limitations: In contrast to clonotypes shared by all four donors, non-shared clonotypes had lower generation probabilities.

Germline-derived CDR1 and CDR2 are MGHRA and YSYEKL. The CDR3 runs 15 residues. Trimming cost V 4 bases and J 2 bases, with 15 bases left between them. The investigators split CD4+ cells into a CD45RA+ naive subset and a CD45RA-negative memory subset. The J gene is TRBJ2-7, the V gene TRBV4-1; D unclear. This clonotype was obtained from a woman aged 25 to 45 in good health. The sample consisted of naive CD4+ T cells sorted from blood. Subset reported: CD45RA+ positively selected. CDR3 DNA sequence: TGCGCCAGCAGCCCCGTCGGGCGGCAGACCTACGAGCAGTACTTC. Translated: CASSPVGRQTYEQYF.